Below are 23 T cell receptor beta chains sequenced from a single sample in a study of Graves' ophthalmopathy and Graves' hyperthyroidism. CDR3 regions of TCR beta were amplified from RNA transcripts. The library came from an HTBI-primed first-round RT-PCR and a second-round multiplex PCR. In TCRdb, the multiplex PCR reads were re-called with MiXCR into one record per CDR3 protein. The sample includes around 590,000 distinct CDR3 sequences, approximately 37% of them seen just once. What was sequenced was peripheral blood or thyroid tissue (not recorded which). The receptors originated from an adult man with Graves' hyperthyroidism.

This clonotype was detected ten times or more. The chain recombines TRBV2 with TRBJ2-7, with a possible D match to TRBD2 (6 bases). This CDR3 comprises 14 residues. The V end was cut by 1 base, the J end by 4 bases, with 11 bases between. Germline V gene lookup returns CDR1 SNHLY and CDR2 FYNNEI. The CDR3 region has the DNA TGTGCCAGCAGTGAAGGGGGGGTCCTATACGAGCAGTACTTC. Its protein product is CASSEGGVLYEQYF.

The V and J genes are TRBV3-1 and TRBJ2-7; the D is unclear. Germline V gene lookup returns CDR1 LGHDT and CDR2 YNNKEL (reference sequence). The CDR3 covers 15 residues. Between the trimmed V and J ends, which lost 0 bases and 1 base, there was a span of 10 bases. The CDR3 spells CASSQEASRSYEQYF. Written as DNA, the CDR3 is TGTGCCAGCAGCCAAGAGGCGTCCCGATCCTACGAGCAGTACTTC.

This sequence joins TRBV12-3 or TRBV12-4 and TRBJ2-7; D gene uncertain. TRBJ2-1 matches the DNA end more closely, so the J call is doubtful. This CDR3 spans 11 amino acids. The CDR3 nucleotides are TGTGCCAGCAGCAGAGACTTCCAGCAGTTCTTC. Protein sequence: CASSRDFQQFF.

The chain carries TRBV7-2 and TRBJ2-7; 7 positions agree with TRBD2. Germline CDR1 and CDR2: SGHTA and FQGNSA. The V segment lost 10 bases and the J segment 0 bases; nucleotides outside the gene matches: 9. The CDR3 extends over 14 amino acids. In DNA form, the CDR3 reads TGTGCCACCCTGAAGGCGGGGGACTCCTACGAGCAGTACTTC. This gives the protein CATLKAGDSYEQYF.

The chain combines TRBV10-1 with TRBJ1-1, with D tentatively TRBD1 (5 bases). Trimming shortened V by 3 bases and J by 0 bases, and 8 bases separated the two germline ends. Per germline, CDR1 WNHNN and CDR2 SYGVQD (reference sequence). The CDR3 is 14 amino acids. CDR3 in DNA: TGCGCCAGCAGTGACGAGGGGATGAACACTGAAGCTTTCTTT. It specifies CASSDEGMNTEAFF.

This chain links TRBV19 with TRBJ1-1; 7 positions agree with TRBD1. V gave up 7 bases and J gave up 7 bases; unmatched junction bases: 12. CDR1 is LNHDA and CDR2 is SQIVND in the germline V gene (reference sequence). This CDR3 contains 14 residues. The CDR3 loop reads CASKMTGFVLEAFF. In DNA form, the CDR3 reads TGTGCCAGTAAAATGACAGGGTTTGTCCTTGAAGCTTTCTTT.

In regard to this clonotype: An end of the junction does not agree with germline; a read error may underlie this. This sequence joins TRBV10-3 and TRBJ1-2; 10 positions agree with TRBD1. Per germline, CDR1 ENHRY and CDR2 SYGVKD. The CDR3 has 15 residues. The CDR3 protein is CAGSYGTGDFYGHTF. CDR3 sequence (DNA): TGTGCCGGCAGTTACGGGACAGGGGACTTCTATGGCCACACCTTC.

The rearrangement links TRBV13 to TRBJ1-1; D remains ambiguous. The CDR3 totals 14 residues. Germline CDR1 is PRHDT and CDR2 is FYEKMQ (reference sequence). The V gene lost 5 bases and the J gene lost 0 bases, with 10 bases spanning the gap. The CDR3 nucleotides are TGTGCCAGCAGCACGGGAGTGTTGAACACTGAAGCTTTCTTT. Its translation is CASSTGVLNTEAFF.

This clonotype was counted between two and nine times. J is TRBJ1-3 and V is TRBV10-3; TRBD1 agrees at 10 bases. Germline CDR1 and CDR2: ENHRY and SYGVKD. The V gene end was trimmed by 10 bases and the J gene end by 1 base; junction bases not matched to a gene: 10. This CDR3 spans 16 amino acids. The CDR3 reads CASIDRGPQSGNTIYF. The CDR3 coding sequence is TGTGCCAGCATCGACAGGGGGCCTCAATCTGGAAACACCATATATTTT.

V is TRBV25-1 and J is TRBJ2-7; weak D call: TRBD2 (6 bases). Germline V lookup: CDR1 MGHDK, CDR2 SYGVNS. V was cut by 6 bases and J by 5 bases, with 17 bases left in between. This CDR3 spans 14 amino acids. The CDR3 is CASSPGGGINEQYF. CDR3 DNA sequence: TGTGCCAGCAGCCCGGGCGGAGGGATCAACGAGCAGTACTTC.

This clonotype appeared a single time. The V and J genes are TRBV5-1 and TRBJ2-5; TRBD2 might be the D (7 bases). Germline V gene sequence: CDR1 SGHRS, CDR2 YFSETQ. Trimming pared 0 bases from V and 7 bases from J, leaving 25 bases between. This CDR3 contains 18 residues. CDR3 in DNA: TGCGCCAGCAGCTTGGAACTCAGGGGCGTGAACACGGGAGGGACCCAGTACTTC. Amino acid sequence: CASSLELRGVNTGGTQYF.

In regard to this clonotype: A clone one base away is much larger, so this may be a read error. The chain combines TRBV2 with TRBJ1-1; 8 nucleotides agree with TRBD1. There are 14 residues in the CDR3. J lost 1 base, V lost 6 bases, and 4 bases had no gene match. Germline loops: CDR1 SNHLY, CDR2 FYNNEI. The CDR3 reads CASRKTGENTEAFF. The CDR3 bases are TGTGCCAGCAGAAAGACAGGGGAGAACACTGAAGCTTTCTTT. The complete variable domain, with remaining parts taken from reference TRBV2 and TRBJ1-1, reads EPEVTQTPSHQVTQMGQEVILRCVPISNHLYFYWYRQILGQKVEFLVSFYNNEISEKSEIFDDQFSVERPDGSNFTLKIRSTKLEDSAMYFCASRKTGENTEAFFGQGTRLTVV.

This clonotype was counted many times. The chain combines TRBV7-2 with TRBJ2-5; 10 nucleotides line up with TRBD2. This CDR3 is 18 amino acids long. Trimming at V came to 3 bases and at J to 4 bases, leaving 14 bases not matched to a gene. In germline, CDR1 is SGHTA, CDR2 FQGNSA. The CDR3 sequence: CASSFRLAAGGVIETQYF. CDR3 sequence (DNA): TGTGCCAGCAGCTTTAGATTGGCAGCGGGAGGGGTTATAGAGACCCAGTACTTC.

The CDR3 loop reads CASSLLGQGGTGELFF. Here the CDR3 DNA reads TGTGCCAGCAGCTTATTGGGACAGGGGGGCACCGGGGAGCTGTTTTTT. The chain couples TRBV7-3 to TRBJ2-2; 11 nucleotides align to TRBD1. Looked up from germline, CDR1 is SGHTA and CDR2 is FQGTGA. This CDR3 is built from 16 residues. V was clipped by 2 bases and J by 4 bases; unmatched bases: 3.

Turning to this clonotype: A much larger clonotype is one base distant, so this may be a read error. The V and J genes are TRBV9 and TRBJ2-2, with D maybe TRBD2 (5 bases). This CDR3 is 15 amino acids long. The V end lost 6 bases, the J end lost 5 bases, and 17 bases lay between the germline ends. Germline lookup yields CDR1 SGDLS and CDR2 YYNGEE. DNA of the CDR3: TGTGCCAGCAACGTCCAGAACCAGCGGACCGGGGAGCTGTTTTTT. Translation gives CASNVQNQRTGELFF.

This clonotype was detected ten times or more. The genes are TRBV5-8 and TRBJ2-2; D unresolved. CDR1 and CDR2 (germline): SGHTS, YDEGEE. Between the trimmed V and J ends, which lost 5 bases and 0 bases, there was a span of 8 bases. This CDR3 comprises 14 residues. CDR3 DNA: TGTGCCAGCAGTCTCGACACGAACACCGGGGAGCTGTTTTTT. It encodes CASSLDTNTGELFF.

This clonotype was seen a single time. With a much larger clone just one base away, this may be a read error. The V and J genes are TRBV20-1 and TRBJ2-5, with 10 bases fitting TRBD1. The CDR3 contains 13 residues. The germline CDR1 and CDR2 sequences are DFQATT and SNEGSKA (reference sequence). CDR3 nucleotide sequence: TGCAGGACCCCGGACAGGGGGATAGAGACCCAGTACTTC. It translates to CRTPDRGIETQYF.

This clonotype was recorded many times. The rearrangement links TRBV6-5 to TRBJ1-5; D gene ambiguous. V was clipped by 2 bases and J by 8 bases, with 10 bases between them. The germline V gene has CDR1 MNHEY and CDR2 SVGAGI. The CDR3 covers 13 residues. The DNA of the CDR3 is TGTGCCAGCAGTTACGATAGTAATAAGCCCCAGCATTTT. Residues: CASSYDSNKPQHF.

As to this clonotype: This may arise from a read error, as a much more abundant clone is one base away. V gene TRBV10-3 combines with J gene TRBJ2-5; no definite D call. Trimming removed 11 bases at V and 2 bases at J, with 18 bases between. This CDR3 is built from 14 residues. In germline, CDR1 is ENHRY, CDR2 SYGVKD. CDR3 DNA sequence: TGTGCCGGCAGTTACTCGACCCAACAAGAGACCCAGTACTTC. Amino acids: CAGSYSTQQETQYF.

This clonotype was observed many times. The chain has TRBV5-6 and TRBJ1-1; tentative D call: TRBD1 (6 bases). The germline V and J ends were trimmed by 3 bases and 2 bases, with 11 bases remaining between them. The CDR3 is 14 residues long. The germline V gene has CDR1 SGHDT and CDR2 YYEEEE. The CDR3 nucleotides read TGTGCCAGCAGCTCGTCGGACAGAAACACTGAAGCTTTCTTT. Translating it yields CASSSSDRNTEAFF.

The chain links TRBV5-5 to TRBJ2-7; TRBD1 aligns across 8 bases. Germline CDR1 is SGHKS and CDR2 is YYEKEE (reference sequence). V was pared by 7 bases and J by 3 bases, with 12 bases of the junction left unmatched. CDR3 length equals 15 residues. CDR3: CASVRALDRVYEQYF. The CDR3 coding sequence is TGTGCCAGCGTCAGAGCCCTGGACAGGGTCTACGAGCAGTACTTC.

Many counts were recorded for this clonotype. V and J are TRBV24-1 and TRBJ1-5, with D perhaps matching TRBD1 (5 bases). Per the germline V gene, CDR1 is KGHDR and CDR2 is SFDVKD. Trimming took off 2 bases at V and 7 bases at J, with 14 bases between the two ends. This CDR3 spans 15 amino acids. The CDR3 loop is CATSDWGEGPQPQHF. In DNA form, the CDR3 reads TGTGCCACCAGTGATTGGGGAGAGGGACCCCAGCCCCAGCATTTT.

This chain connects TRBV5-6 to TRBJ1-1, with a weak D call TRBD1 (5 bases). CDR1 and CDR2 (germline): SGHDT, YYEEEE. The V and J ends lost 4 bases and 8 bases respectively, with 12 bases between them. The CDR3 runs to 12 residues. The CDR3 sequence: CASSIGTTEAFF. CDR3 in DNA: TGTGCCAGCAGCATCGGGACCACAGAAGCTTTCTTT.